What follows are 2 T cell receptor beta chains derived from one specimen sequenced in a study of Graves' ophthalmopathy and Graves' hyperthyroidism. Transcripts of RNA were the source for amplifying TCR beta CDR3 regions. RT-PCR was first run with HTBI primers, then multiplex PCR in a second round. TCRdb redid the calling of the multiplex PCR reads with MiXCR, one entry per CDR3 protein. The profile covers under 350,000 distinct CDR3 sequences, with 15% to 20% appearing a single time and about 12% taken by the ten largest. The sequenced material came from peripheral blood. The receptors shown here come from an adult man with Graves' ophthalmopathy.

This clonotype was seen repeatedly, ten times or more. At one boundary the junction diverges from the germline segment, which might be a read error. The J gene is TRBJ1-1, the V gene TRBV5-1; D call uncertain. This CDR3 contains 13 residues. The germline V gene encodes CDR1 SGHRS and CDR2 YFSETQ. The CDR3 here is CASSFNSNAEAFF. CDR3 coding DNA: TGCGCCAGCAGCTTTAACTCGAACGCTGAAGCTTTCTTT.

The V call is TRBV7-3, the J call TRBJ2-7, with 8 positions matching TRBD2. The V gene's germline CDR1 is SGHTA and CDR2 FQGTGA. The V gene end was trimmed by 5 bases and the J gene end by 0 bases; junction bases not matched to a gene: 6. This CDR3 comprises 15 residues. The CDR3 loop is CASSPSSGGSYEQYF. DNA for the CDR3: TGTGCCAGCAGCCCCTCAAGCGGGGGCTCCTACGAGCAGTACTTC.